The 18 T cell receptor delta chains below were found in one sample sequenced in a study of Vδ1+ human thymocytes. Whole-study findings and limits: Highly polyclonal TRG and TRD repertoires with Gaussian CDR3 length distributions appeared in thymus.

No antigens are known for them. RNA was extracted from the cells and then reverse transcribed. Multiplex PCR used pooled V-gene forward primers and a constant-region reverse primer to amplify CDR3s. TCRdb re-processed the multiplex PCR reads via CATT. Among about 25,000 delta-chain clones listed, 7.4% were seen once. The sequenced sample consisted of Vdelta1+ gamma-delta thymocytes from the thymus. The subset is: FACS-sorted CD3+ TCRalphabeta- TCRVdelta1+ TCRVdelta2- thymocytes. All receptors come from a girl less than two years old who had congenital heart surgery.

As to this clone: The same CDR3 can be traced to other DNA sequences in this sample. The V and J genes are TRDV1 and TRDJ1; D unresolved. V shed 1 base and J shed 5 bases, with 23 bases lying between them. The CDR3 consists of 18 residues. Germline V gene lookup returns CDR1 TSWWSYY and CDR2 QGS. CDR3 sequence reads: CALGERDPTLWATDKLIF. For the CDR3, the DNA is TGTGCTCTTGGGGAACGAGACCCCACCCTTTGGGCTACTGATAAACTCATCTTT.

This clone was seen a few times. Additional DNA sequences in this sample encode the identical CDR3. The chain links TRDV1 to TRDJ1; 7 nucleotides align to TRDD3. J gave up 2 bases and V 1 base, and 4 bases lay outside the gene matches. CDR3 length equals 15 residues. CDR1 is TSWWSYY and CDR2 is QGS in the germline V gene. The CDR3: CALGEPRGDTDKLIF. CDR3 nucleotide sequence: TGTGCTCTTGGGGAACCAAGGGGGGATACCGATAAACTCATCTTT.

For this clone: One junction end does not reproduce the germline sequence, and a read error may be involved. The V call is TRDV1, the J call TRDJ1; weak D call: TRDD2 (8 bases). There are 21 residues in the CDR3. Germline CDR1 reads TSWWSYY; CDR2 reads QGS. The DNA of the CDR3 is TGTGCTCTTGGGGGGGCCTTCCTAGCCGGGCGGGGATATGGGGACACCGATAGACTCATCTTT. Its protein is CALGGAFLAGRGYGDTDRLIF.

V gene TRDV2 combines with J gene TRDJ3; 8 bases match TRDD3. Germline V gene data show CDR1 as GEAIGNYY and CDR2 as EKD. The CDR3 is 18 amino acids. V was pared by 5 bases and J by 1 base, with 9 bases of the junction left unmatched. CDR3 loop: CACVPWGIESWDTRQMFF. The CDR3 bases are TGTGCCTGTGTTCCTTGGGGGATCGAATCCTGGGACACCCGACAGATGTTTTTC.

This clone was seen more than once but under ten times. V is TRDV2 and J is TRDJ1; the match to TRDD3 covers 12 bases. Looked up from germline, CDR1 is GEAIGNYY and CDR2 is EKD. The CDR3 is 15 amino acids. V lost 6 bases and J lost 3; bases outside the gene matches: 7. CDR3 amino acids: CACTYWGILADKLIF. For the CDR3, the DNA is TGTGCCTGTACTTACTGGGGGATACTCGCCGATAAACTCATCTTT.

The chain couples TRDV1 to TRDJ1; 11 bases map to TRDD3. Germline V lookup: CDR1 TSWWSYY, CDR2 QGS. The CDR3 sequence is 18 residues long. Trimming took 2 bases from V and 8 from J; bases not matched to a gene: 16. The CDR3 here is CALGELPFTGLGDTKLIF. In DNA form, the CDR3 reads TGTGCTCTTGGGGAATTACCGTTTACGGGGCTGGGGGATACAAAACTCATCTTT.

V gene TRDV1 combines with J gene TRDJ1; 9 nucleotides line up with TRDD3. TCRdb gives no J gene; it was assigned here by matching the DNA to germline. V shed 4 bases, J shed 1 base, and the junction held 22 bases outside the gene matches. The length of the CDR3 is 21 residues. CDR1 TSWWSYY and CDR2 QGS come from the germline V gene. The CDR3: CALGGASVGYWGNAITDKLIF. CDR3 sequence (DNA): TGTGCTCTTGGGGGTGCGTCGGTTGGGTACTGGGGGAATGCAATCACCGATAAACTCATCTTT.

This clone appeared a few times. V is TRDV1 and J is TRDJ1, with D maybe TRDD3 (5 bases). Trimming left V 0 bases short and J 0 bases short, with 26 bases between. The germline gives CDR1 TSWWSYY, CDR2 QGS. CDR3 length equals 21 residues. The chain's CDR3 is CALGELIPHFPRGGYTDKLIF. The CDR3 bases are TGTGCTCTTGGGGAACTAATACCCCATTTCCCTCGGGGGGGGTACACCGATAAACTCATCTTT.

This clone appeared a few times. Germline is not matched at one junction end, which may reflect a read error. V is TRDV1 and J is TRDJ1; 9 bases map to TRDD3. The CDR3 runs 18 residues. CDR1 TSWWSYY and CDR2 QGS come from the germline V gene. CDR3 coding DNA: TGTGCTCTAGGGGAACGGATGGACTGGGGGACCTACACCGATAAACTCATCTTC. As protein: CALGERMDWGTYTDKLIF.

This clone appeared a few times. The chain joins TRAV29/DV5 to TRDJ1; 10 nucleotides align to TRDD3. The CDR3 is 21 residues long. Germline V gene data show CDR1 as NSMFDY and CDR2 as ISSIKDK. J gave up 10 bases and V 0 bases, and 30 bases lay outside the gene matches. This CDR3 is CAASAAPATRGIRGSRWGLIF. DNA of the CDR3: TGTGCAGCAAGCGCTGCCCCCGCAACTCGGGGGATACGCGGTTCCCGGTGGGGACTCATCTTT.

The chain uses TRDV1 and TRDJ1; the D is unclear. There are 14 residues in the CDR3. The germline V gene encodes CDR1 TSWWSYY and CDR2 QGS. Trimming removed 0 bases from V and 0 bases from J, with 5 bases in between. The CDR3 sequence is CALGELRHTDKLIF. The CDR3 DNA reads as TGTGCTCTTGGGGAACTAAGGCACACCGATAAACTCATCTTT.

The V and J genes are TRDV1 and TRDJ2; no reliable D call. This CDR3 has 19 amino acids. Per germline, CDR1 TSWWSYY and CDR2 QGS. V lost 3 bases, J lost 4 bases, and 24 bases lay in between. Here the CDR3 DNA reads TGTGCTCTTGGGGACGCTTATCCTCGGGGTACGAAGGGGACAGCACAACTCTTCTTT. It encodes CALGDAYPRGTKGTAQLFF.

This clone appeared a few times. The chain recombines TRDV1 with TRDJ1; D not certain. Deletions cut 0 bases from V and 2 bases from J, with 25 bases between. The CDR3 loop spans 20 amino acids. Germline assignment: CDR1 TSWWSYY and CDR2 QGS. The CDR3 spells CALGELEKKHNGRRTDKLIF. The DNA for the CDR3 is TGTGCTCTTGGGGAACTAGAAAAGAAACACAATGGGAGAAGGACCGATAAACTCATCTTT.

This clone was seen more than once but under ten times. The V and J genes are TRDV1 and TRDJ1, with D perhaps TRDD2 (9 bases). The germline CDR1 and CDR2 sequences are TSWWSYY and QGS. The CDR3 loop spans 25 amino acids. The V and J ends lost 6 bases and 0 bases respectively, with 44 bases between them. In nucleotides, the CDR3 is TGTGCTCTTGGAAAGGGCCTTCCTACTAGGGATACGCCTTCCTTGTGTGCTACCCACACCGATAAACTCATCTTT. Protein sequence: CALGKGLPTRDTPSLCATHTDKLIF.

This chain uses TRDV1 with TRDJ1, with TRDD3 identical over 10 bases. V lost 0 bases and J lost 3; bases outside the gene matches: 7. Looked up from germline, CDR1 is TSWWSYY and CDR2 is QGS. The CDR3 runs to 17 residues. CDR3: CALGELLLGDPSDKLIF. The CDR3 DNA is TGTGCTCTTGGGGAACTATTACTGGGGGATCCCTCCGATAAACTCATCTTT.

The rearrangement links TRDV1 to TRDJ3, with 13 bases identical to TRDD3. Trimming at V came to 10 bases and at J to 1 base, leaving 22 bases not matched to a gene. Germline CDR1 TSWWSYY, CDR2 QGS. CDR3 length equals 23 residues. CDR3 sequence reads: CAPFPELYWGIRGLSWDTRQMFF. The CDR3 DNA sequence: TGTGCTCCCTTTCCCGAATTGTACTGGGGGATACGAGGCCTTTCCTGGGACACCCGACAGATGTTTTTC.

The V gene lacks a call, and TRDJ1 is the J gene; the table's D call of TRDD3 was not tested on the DNA. There are 21 residues in the CDR3. The DNA for the CDR3 is TGTGCTCTTGGGGAACCCCCTGGACTGGGGGATACGTTGGGGTGCGGCGATAAACTCATCTTT. Residues: CALGEPPGLGDTLGCGDKLIF.

The chain is built from TRDV1 and TRDJ1; D is ambiguous. Germline V gene sequence: CDR1 TSWWSYY, CDR2 QGS. Trimming removed 1 base from V and 0 bases from J, with 12 bases in between. CDR3 length: 16 amino acids. CDR3 sequence: CALGEHPPFYTDKLIF. The CDR3 DNA reads as TGTGCTCTTGGGGAACACCCCCCATTCTACACCGATAAACTCATCTTT.